These 23 T cell receptor beta chains originate from one sample sequenced in a study of blood T cell repertoires in COVID-19. Assay: immunoSEQ multiplex PCR; the TCRdb copy retains only in-frame clones and omits some. The profile covers 150,000 to 200,000 clones, with 60% to 80% appearing a single time and roughly 14% taken by the ten largest. Sequencing input: PBMCs or T cells enriched from blood (not recorded which). The receptors were sampled from a man in his sixties who had been exposed to COVID-19.

This chain joins TRBV2 and TRBJ1-4; perhaps TRBD1 as D (5 bases). Trimming shortened V by 3 bases and J by 5 bases, and 13 bases separated the two germline ends. The CDR3 is 15 amino acids. Germline V gene sequence: CDR1 SNHLY, CDR2 FYNNEI. CDR3 nucleotide sequence: TGTGCCAGCAGTGAGGATGGGGCGAGAAATGAAAAACTGTTTTTT. As protein: CASSEDGARNEKLFF.

The V gene is TRBV12-3 or TRBV12-4, the J gene TRBJ1-2; possibly TRBD1 for D (6 bases). Between the trimmed V and J ends, which lost 0 bases and 8 bases, there was a span of 10 bases. The length of the CDR3 is 13 residues. CDR3 in amino acids: CASSLAQGSGYTF. CDR3 bases: TGTGCCAGCAGTTTAGCACAGGGCTCCGGCTACACCTTC.

The chain couples TRBV30 to TRBJ1-3; D not certain. CDR1 GTSNPN and CDR2 SVGIG come from the germline V gene (reference sequence). Trimming pared 0 bases from V and 0 bases from J, leaving 15 bases between. The CDR3 totals 17 residues. The CDR3 sequence is CAWSVAGGSSSGNTIYF. CDR3 coding DNA: TGTGCCTGGAGTGTAGCGGGCGGATCGAGCTCTGGAAACACCATATATTTT.

The chain has TRBV2 and TRBJ1-5; TRBD1 agrees at 9 bases. V lost 5 bases, J lost 2 bases, and 13 bases stayed unmatched. Germline CDR1 SNHLY, CDR2 FYNNEI. This CDR3 contains 18 residues. CDR3 in amino acids: CASSTSPGQGSRNQPQHF. For the CDR3, the DNA is TGTGCCAGCAGTACAAGCCCGGGACAGGGATCCCGCAATCAGCCCCAGCATTTT.

Only a few counts were recorded for this clone. This chain joins TRBV27 and TRBJ1-5; D perhaps matches TRBD1 (5 bases). V was trimmed by 2 bases and J by 3 bases, leaving 11 bases between them. The CDR3 is made up of 15 amino acids. Germline V gene data show CDR1 as MNHEY and CDR2 as SMNVEV (reference sequence). CDR3 region: CASSLGQGINQPQHF. The CDR3 coding sequence is TGTGCCAGCAGTTTAGGGCAGGGAATCAATCAGCCCCAGCATTTT.

The chain uses TRBV7-2 and TRBJ2-7; D is uncertain. The CDR3 has 16 amino acids. Germline assignment: CDR1 SGHTA and CDR2 FQGNSA. V gave up 1 base and J gave up 6 bases, with 19 bases separating them. CDR3 in DNA: TGTGCCAGCAGCTTAGTAGTTGGCCGGTCCTCGGGCGAGCAGTACTTC. Translating gives CASSLVVGRSSGEQYF.

The V and J genes are TRBV24-1 and TRBJ1-3; D ambiguous. The CDR3 is 14 amino acids. V shed 8 bases and J shed 0 bases, with 10 bases lying between them. In germline, CDR1 is KGHDR, CDR2 SFDVKD. CDR3 nucleotides: TGTGCCACCATTCCGACGGGCTCTGGAAACACCATATATTTT. Amino acids: CATIPTGSGNTIYF.

Concerning this clone itself: The same CDR3 can be traced to other DNA sequences in this sample. The V and J genes are TRBV7-8 and TRBJ1-5, with 8 bases identical to TRBD1. J was trimmed by 0 bases and V by 4 bases; bases with no gene match: 2. This CDR3 is built from 15 residues. Germline V lookup: CDR1 SGHVS, CDR2 FQNEAQ. The CDR3 loop reads CASSSDRGSNQPQHF. Here the CDR3 DNA reads TGTGCCAGCAGCTCAGACAGGGGTAGCAATCAGCCCCAGCATTTT.

The chain carries TRBV4-1 and TRBJ1-6, with 10 bases aligning to TRBD1. Germline loops: CDR1 MGHRA, CDR2 YSYEKL. V shed 6 bases, J shed 7 bases, and the junction held 3 bases outside the gene matches. CDR3 length: 14 residues. The CDR3 nucleotides are TGCGCCAGCAGTAGACAGGGGGCGAATTCACCCCTCCACTTT. Residues: CASSRQGANSPLHF.

This rearrangement joins TRBV2 to TRBJ1-4; TRBD1 matches 7 bases. V lost 3 bases and J lost 8; bases outside the gene matches: 9. Germline CDR1 reads SNHLY; CDR2 reads FYNNEI. The CDR3 loop spans 15 amino acids. CDR3 bases: TGTGCCAGCAGTGAGTCAGGGGGTCTTCAAGAAAAACTGTTTTTT. It specifies CASSESGGLQEKLFF.

The chain carries TRBV6-5 and TRBJ1-4; no clear D. The CDR3 is made up of 13 amino acids. V lost 11 bases, J lost 7 bases, and 17 bases lay in between. CDR1 and CDR2 (germline): MNHEY, SVGAGI. The CDR3 DNA follows: TGTGCCGGCCGGACGGGAGCTTTTGAAAAACTGTTTTTT. It yields the protein CAGRTGAFEKLFF.

This clone was detected only once. The rearrangement joins TRBV6-2 or TRBV6-3 to TRBJ1-4; 7 nucleotides match TRBD1. The CDR3 has 18 amino acids. Germline V gene sequence: CDR1 MNHEY, CDR2 SVGEGT. V lost 0 bases to trimming and J lost 5 bases; unmatched junction nucleotides: 12. The CDR3 DNA reads as TGTGCCAGCAGTTACTCGAGCGTCTCCCGACAGGGCAATGAAAAACTGTTTTTT. It codes for CASSYSSVSRQGNEKLFF.

The V and J genes are TRBV9 and TRBJ2-1; unclear D gene. Germline V gene sequence: CDR1 SGDLS, CDR2 YYNGEE. Trimming took off 2 bases at V and 7 bases at J, with 10 bases between the two ends. There are 13 residues in the CDR3. CDR3 DNA: TGTGCCAGCAGCGTCGCGGAGTTGAATGAGCAGTTCTTC. Protein product: CASSVAELNEQFF.

The chain recombines TRBV9 with TRBJ2-3; 13 bases map to TRBD2. The CDR3 loop spans 18 amino acids. V gave up 4 bases and J gave up 4 bases; unmatched junction bases: 12. Germline CDR1 SGDLS, CDR2 YYNGEE. Written as DNA, the CDR3 is TGTGCCAGCAGCCTAGAGACTAGCGGGAGGATGTATGCAGATACGCAGTATTTT. This translates into CASSLETSGRMYADTQYF.

This clone was observed a few times. Distinct nucleotide sequences in the sample also encode this CDR3. This chain uses TRBV7-8 with TRBJ2-1; 8 nucleotides align to TRBD2. This CDR3 is built from 18 residues. V lost 0 bases and J lost 0; bases outside the gene matches: 7. The germline gives CDR1 SGHVS, CDR2 FQNEAQ. The CDR3 is CASSLAWLAGGSYNEQFF. The CDR3 DNA is TGTGCCAGCAGCTTAGCCTGGCTAGCGGGTGGCTCCTACAATGAGCAGTTCTTC.

The V and J genes are TRBV9 and TRBJ1-1; the D is unclear. The CDR3 is 14 amino acids. CDR1 is SGDLS and CDR2 is YYNGEE in the germline V gene. Trimming left V 0 bases short and J 2 bases short, with 8 bases between. CDR3 DNA: TGTGCCAGCAGCGTAGAAGCACTTAACACTGAAGCTTTCTTT. Translated: CASSVEALNTEAFF.

In its sample, this clone was seen once. The CDR3 nucleotides are TGCGCCAGCAGCTTGTATGGGGGGATTTTATCTGGGGCCAACGTCCTGACTTTC. As protein: CASSLYGGILSGANVLTF. The V and J genes are TRBV5-1 and TRBJ2-6, with D possibly being TRBD2 (6 bases). The CDR3 contains 18 residues. Trimming took off 1 base at V and 1 base at J, with 15 bases between the two ends. The germline CDR1 and CDR2 sequences are SGHRS and YFSETQ.

As regards this clone: Within the sample, other DNA sequences also encode this same CDR3. The chain carries TRBV5-6 and TRBJ1-2; no reliable D call. Germline V lookup: CDR1 SGHDT, CDR2 YYEEEE. The ends were cut back, 0 bases at V and 2 bases at J, with 5 bases in the middle. This CDR3 contains 13 residues. CDR3 DNA: TGTGCCAGCAGCTTGGGCCAGAACTATGGCTACACCTTC. The encoded protein is CASSLGQNYGYTF.

CDR3 sequence: CAARGLNTEAFF. CDR3 nucleotides: TGTGCCGCGCGGGGTTTGAACACTGAAGCTTTCTTT. The gene calls are TRBV2 and TRBJ1-1; D is undetermined. This CDR3 contains 12 residues. Per germline, CDR1 SNHLY and CDR2 FYNNEI. With 11 bases removed from V and 0 bases from J, the gap between germline ends came to 10 bases. The full variable domain, its missing parts supplied by reference TRBV2 and TRBJ1-1, is EPEVTQTPSHQVTQMGQEVILRCVPISNHLYFYWYRQILGQKVEFLVSFYNNEISEKSEIFDDQFSVERPDGSNFTLKIRSTKLEDSAMYFCAARGLNTEAFFGQGTRLTVV.

J is TRBJ1-2 and V is TRBV4-2; TRBD1 matches at 8 bases. This CDR3 has 15 amino acids. Germline lookup yields CDR1 LGHNA and CDR2 YNFKEQ. V lost 0 bases and J lost 8; bases outside the gene matches: 8. CDR3 region: CASSQDRQGIWGYTF. Here the CDR3 DNA reads TGTGCCAGCAGCCAAGATCGACAGGGGATCTGGGGCTACACCTTC.

V usage is TRBV11-2 and J usage is TRBJ1-4; 9 positions agree with TRBD1. The V segment lost 4 bases and the J segment 5 bases; nucleotides outside the gene matches: 2. The CDR3 has 14 residues. Germline CDR1 SGHAT, CDR2 FQNNGV. This CDR3 reads CASSYDRGNEKLFF. The CDR3 DNA reads TGTGCCAGCAGCTACGACAGGGGGAATGAAAAACTGTTTTTT.

The J gene is TRBJ2-7, the V gene TRBV2; D possibly corresponds to TRBD2 (6 bases). CDR3 length equals 11 residues. Germline CDR1 reads SNHLY; CDR2 reads FYNNEI. V was trimmed by 8 bases and J by 5 bases, leaving 10 bases between them. The CDR3: CASGRGDEQYF. The CDR3 bases are TGTGCCAGCGGGCGGGGCGACGAGCAGTACTTC.

The chain is built from TRBV29-1 and TRBJ1-3, with 9 nucleotides matching TRBD1. Germline CDR1 and CDR2: SQVTM and ANQGSEA. With 4 bases clipped from V and 0 bases from J, the junction kept 4 bases outside the gene matches. There are 15 residues in the CDR3. This CDR3 is CSVGDRESSGNTIYF. DNA for the CDR3: TGCAGCGTTGGGGACAGGGAAAGCTCTGGAAACACCATATATTTT.